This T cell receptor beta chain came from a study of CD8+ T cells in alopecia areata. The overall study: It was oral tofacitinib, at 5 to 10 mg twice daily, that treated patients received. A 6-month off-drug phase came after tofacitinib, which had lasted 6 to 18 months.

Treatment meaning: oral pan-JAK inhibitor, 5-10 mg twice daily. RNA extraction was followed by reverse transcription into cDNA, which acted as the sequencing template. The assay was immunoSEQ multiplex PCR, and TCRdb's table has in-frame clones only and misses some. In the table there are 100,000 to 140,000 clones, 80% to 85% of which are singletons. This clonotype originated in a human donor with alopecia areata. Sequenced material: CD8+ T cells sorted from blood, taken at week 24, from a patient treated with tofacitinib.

CDR3 nucleotide sequence: TGTGCCAGCAGCGCCCGACAGGGGGACTACGAGCAGTACTTC. Protein sequence: CASSARQGDYEQYF. The rearrangement uses TRBV7-9 and TRBJ2-7; 9 bases fit TRBD1. After removal of 5 bases from V and 3 bases from J, the junction contained 5 bases not matched to a gene. The CDR3 contains 14 residues. Germline V gene sequence: CDR1 SEHNR, CDR2 FQNEAQ (reference sequence).